This T cell receptor beta chain appears in the sequencing data of a study of blood T cell repertoires in COVID-19. Some clones are missing from TCRdb's copy, which holds only in-frame ones; the method was immunoSEQ multiplex PCR. The repertoire has approximately 210,000 clones, under 95% of them found once; the top ten carry more than 0.95%. The V and J ends lost 4 bases and 7 bases, in that order; junction bases with no gene match: 9. In germline, CDR1 is MNHEY, CDR2 SMNVEV (reference sequence). CDR3 length equals 15 residues. Specimen: peripheral blood. This receptor was identified in a man aged 25-45 years with acute or convalescent COVID-19. The chain carries TRBV27 and TRBJ2-5; 10 positions match TRBD2. The CDR3 spells CASSSQREGLGTQYF. For the CDR3, the DNA is TGTGCCAGCAGTTCCCAGCGGGAGGGTTTGGGGACCCAGTACTTC.